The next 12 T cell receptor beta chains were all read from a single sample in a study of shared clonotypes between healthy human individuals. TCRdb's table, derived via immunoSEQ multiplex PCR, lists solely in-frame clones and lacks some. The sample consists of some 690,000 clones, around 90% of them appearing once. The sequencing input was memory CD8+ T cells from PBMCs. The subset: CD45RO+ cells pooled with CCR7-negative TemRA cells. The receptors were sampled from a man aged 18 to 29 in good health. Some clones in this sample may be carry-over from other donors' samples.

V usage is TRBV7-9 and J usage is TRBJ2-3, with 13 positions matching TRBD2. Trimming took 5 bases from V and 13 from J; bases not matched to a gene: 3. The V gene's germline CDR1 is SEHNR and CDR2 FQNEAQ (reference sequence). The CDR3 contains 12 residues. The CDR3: CASSLGTSGKYF. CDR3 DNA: TGTGCCAGCAGCCTAGGGACTAGCGGGAAGTATTTT.

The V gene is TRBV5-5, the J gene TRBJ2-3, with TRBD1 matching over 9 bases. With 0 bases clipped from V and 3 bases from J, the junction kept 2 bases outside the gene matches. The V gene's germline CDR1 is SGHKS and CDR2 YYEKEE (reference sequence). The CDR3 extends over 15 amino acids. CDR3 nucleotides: TGTGCCAGCAGCTTGGGGACAGGGGCGACAGATACGCAGTATTTT. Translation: CASSLGTGATDTQYF.

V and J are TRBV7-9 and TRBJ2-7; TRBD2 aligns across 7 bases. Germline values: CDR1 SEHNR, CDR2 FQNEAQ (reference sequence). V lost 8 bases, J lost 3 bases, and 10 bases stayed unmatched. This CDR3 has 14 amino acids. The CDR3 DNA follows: TGTGCCAGCCAGGGAGGGACTGTTCTCTACGAGCAGTACTTC. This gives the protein CASQGGTVLYEQYF. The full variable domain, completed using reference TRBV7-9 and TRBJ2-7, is DTGVSQNPRHKITKRGQNVTFRCDPISEHNRLYWYRQTLGQGPEFLTYFQNEAQLEKSRLLSDRFSAERPKGSFSTLEIQRTEQGDSAMYLCASQGGTVLYEQYFGPGTRLTVT.

The CDR3: CASRTDRVEGRNTGELFF. DNA of the CDR3: TGTGCCAGTAGAACGGACAGGGTCGAAGGGAGGAACACCGGGGAGCTGTTTTTT. V usage is TRBV19 and J usage is TRBJ2-2, with TRBD1 matching 8 bases. V lost 6 bases and J lost 1; bases outside the gene matches: 13. This CDR3 has 18 amino acids. Germline CDR1 is LNHDA and CDR2 is SQIVND (reference sequence).

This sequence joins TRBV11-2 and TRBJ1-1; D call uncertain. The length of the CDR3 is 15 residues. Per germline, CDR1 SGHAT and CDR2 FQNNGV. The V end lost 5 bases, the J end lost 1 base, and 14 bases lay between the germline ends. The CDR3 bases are TGTGCCAGCAGCCTGGATATGAAGGGGAACACTGAAGCTTTCTTT. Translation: CASSLDMKGNTEAFF.

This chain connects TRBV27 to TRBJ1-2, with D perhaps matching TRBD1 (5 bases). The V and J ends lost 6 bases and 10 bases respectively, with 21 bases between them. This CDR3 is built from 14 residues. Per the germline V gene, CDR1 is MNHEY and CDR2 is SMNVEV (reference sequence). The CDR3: CASRPGFGRSAYTF. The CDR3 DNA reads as TGTGCCAGCAGACCAGGGTTTGGTAGATCTGCCTACACCTTC.

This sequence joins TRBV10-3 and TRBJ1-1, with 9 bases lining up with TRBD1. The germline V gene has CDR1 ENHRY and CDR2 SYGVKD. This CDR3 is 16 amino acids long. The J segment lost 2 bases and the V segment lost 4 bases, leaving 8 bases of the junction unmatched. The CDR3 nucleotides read TGTGCCATCAGTGGATCAATACAGGGGGCTAACACTGAAGCTTTCTTT. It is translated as CAISGSIQGANTEAFF.

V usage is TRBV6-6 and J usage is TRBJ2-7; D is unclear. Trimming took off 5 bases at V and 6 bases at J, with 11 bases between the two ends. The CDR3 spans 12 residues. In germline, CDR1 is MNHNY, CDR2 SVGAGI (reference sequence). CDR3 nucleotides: TGTGCCAGCAGTATAATACCGGGCGAGCAGTACTTC. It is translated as CASSIIPGEQYF.

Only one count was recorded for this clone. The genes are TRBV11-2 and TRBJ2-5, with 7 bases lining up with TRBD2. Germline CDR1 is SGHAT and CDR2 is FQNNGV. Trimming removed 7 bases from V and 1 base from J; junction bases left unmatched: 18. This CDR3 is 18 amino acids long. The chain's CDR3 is CASTPAGTSDRTQETQYF. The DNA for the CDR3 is TGTGCCAGCACCCCCGCGGGTACTAGCGACCGGACCCAAGAGACCCAGTACTTC.

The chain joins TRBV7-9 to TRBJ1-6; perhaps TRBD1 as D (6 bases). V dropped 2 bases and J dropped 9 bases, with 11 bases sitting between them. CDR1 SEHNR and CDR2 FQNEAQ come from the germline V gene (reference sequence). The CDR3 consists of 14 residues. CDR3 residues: CASSLPGHISPLHF. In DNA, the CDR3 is TGTGCCAGCAGCTTACCGGGACACATTTCACCCCTCCACTTT.

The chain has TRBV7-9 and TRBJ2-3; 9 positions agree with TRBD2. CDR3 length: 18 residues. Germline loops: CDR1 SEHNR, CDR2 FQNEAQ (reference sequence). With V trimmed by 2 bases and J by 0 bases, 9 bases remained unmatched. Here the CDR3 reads CASSLLGYTSGSTDTQYF. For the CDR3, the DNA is TGTGCCAGCAGCTTATTGGGTTATACTAGCGGGAGCACAGATACGCAGTATTTT.

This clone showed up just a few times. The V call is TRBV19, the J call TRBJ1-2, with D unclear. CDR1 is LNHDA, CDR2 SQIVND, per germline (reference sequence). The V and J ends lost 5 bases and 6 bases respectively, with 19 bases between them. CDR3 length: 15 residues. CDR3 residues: CASSLKLGIWDGYTF. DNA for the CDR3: TGTGCCAGTAGTCTGAAATTGGGGATCTGGGATGGCTACACCTTC.